Listed here are 27 T cell receptor beta chains from one sample, sequenced in a study of blood T cell repertoires in COVID-19. Measured with immunoSEQ multiplex PCR; TCRdb has only the in-frame clones, and not every one. Among some 230,000 clones listed, roughly 80% were seen once. Input material: peripheral blood. These receptor sequences come from a woman aged 60-75 years who had recovered from COVID-19.

The rearrangement uses TRBV6-5 and TRBJ2-2, with a weak D call TRBD1 (6 bases). This CDR3 spans 14 amino acids. V lost 5 bases, J lost 5 bases, and 12 bases lay in between. Looked up from germline, CDR1 is MNHEY and CDR2 is SVGAGI. CDR3 sequence reads: CASSLQGRTGELFF. The CDR3 coding sequence is TGTGCCAGCAGTCTTCAGGGGCGGACCGGGGAGCTGTTTTTT.

The count of this clone is one. This rearrangement joins TRBV6-4 to TRBJ1-5; D is unclear. V lost 6 bases and J 9 bases, leaving 9 bases between the germline ends. Germline-derived CDR1 and CDR2 are MRHNA and SNTAGT. The CDR3 extends over 11 amino acids. The CDR3 region has the DNA TGTGCCAGCAGCGGAGGTGGGCCCCAGCATTTT. Protein sequence: CASSGGGPQHF.

This clone came up a few times. The V gene is TRBV6-5, the J gene TRBJ1-2, with D perhaps TRBD1 (5 bases). The CDR3 covers 16 residues. V was shortened by 2 bases and J by 4 bases, with 17 bases between the two germline ends. Germline CDR1 reads MNHEY; CDR2 reads SVGAGI. The CDR3 DNA follows: TGTGCCAGCAGTTACGGCGAAAGGGGATCCTTCTATGGCTACACCTTC. Translated, it gives CASSYGERGSFYGYTF.

This chain links TRBV2 with TRBJ2-3, with 9 bases aligning to TRBD2. CDR3 length: 16 amino acids. After removal of 8 bases from V and 4 bases from J, the junction contained 13 bases not matched to a gene. Germline CDR1 and CDR2: SNHLY and FYNNEI. In DNA form, the CDR3 reads TGTGCCAGCGCTACGAGCCCTAGCGGGGTTGCAGATACGCAGTATTTT. Amino acid sequence: CASATSPSGVADTQYF. Together with reference TRBV2 and TRBJ2-3, the CDR3 gives the full variable domain: EPEVTQTPSHQVTQMGQEVILRCVPISNHLYFYWYRQILGQKVEFLVSFYNNEISEKSEIFDDQFSVERPDGSNFTLKIRSTKLEDSAMYFCASATSPSGVADTQYFGPGTRLTVL.

The genes are TRBV6-2 or TRBV6-3 and TRBJ2-3; D might be TRBD1 (6 bases). The CDR3 is 15 residues long. Germline CDR1 reads MNHEY; CDR2 reads SVGEGT. V gave up 4 bases and J gave up 0 bases, with 11 bases separating them. The CDR3 DNA is TGTGCCAGCAGTTCAGGGGAACGTAGCACAGATACGCAGTATTTT. It encodes CASSSGERSTDTQYF.

This chain joins TRBV7-9 and TRBJ1-4; unclear D gene. The CDR3 covers 15 residues. CDR1 is SEHNR and CDR2 is FQNEAQ in the germline V gene (reference sequence). V gave up 1 base and J gave up 8 bases, with 14 bases separating them. The DNA for the CDR3 is TGTGCCAGCAGCTTAGTAGGTCTGGAGGTAGAAAAACTGTTTTTT. Translated, it gives CASSLVGLEVEKLFF.

This clone was seen a single time. The chain combines TRBV10-3 with TRBJ2-7, with 11 bases identical to TRBD1. Germline CDR1 reads ENHRY; CDR2 reads SYGVKD. The CDR3 loop spans 14 amino acids. J gave up 6 bases and V 5 bases, and 6 bases lay outside the gene matches. The CDR3: CAISPGTGGVEQYF. CDR3 DNA: TGTGCCATCAGTCCCGGGACAGGGGGTGTCGAGCAGTACTTC.

The CDR3 nucleotides are TGTGCCAGCAGCAAAGTGGGCCGCGGCTACACCTTC. It specifies CASSKVGRGYTF. The rearrangement joins TRBV21-1 to TRBJ1-2; TRBD1 is taken as the D call from the table, unchecked against the DNA. TRBV21-1 is designated a pseudogene. The CDR3 contains 12 residues.

This chain uses TRBV19 with TRBJ1-1; TRBD1 might be the D (6 bases). The CDR3 is made up of 15 amino acids. Germline loops: CDR1 LNHDA, CDR2 SQIVND (reference sequence). Trimming cost V 5 bases and J 5 bases, with 18 bases left between them. CDR3 DNA: TGTGCCAGTAGTGTCCCTGGGGGCCTTGATACTGAAGCTTTCTTT. Translation: CASSVPGGLDTEAFF.

The chain carries TRBV7-9 and TRBJ2-5; possible D gene TRBD2, 5 bases. This CDR3 region has 12 residues. Deletions cut 6 bases from V and 4 bases from J, with 9 bases between. CDR1 is SEHNR, CDR2 FQNEAQ, per germline (reference sequence). The CDR3 DNA follows: TGTGCCAGCAGGCGCGGAGGAGAGACCCAGTACTTC. It codes for CASRRGGETQYF.

A word on this clone: The junction departs from germline at one end; a sequencing error may be responsible. The gene calls are TRBV7-7 and TRBJ1-4; 9 bases are shared with TRBD1. The CDR3 is 16 amino acids. From germline, CDR1 is SSHAT and CDR2 FNYEAQ (reference sequence). The CDR3 reads CASSLEQGAANEKLFF. Here the CDR3 DNA reads TGTGCTAGCAGCTTAGAACAGGGGGCGGCTAATGAAAAACTGTTTTTT.

In its sample, this clone was seen a few times. V usage is TRBV29-1 and J usage is TRBJ2-5, with D tentatively TRBD2 (5 bases). With 3 bases removed from V and 3 bases from J, the gap between germline ends came to 14 bases. The germline V gene has CDR1 SQVTM and CDR2 ANQGSEA. The CDR3 contains 14 residues. This CDR3 is CSVDALQREETQYF. As DNA, the CDR3 is TGCAGCGTTGATGCACTACAGAGGGAAGAGACCCAGTACTTC.

This clone has only one observation. The CDR3, as DNA: TGCGCCAGCAGCCAGGGACTACTATTTGTCGCCGGGGAGCTGTTTTTT. This translates into CASSQGLLFVAGELFF. V and J are TRBV4-1 and TRBJ2-2; 7 bases align to TRBD2. The CDR3 covers 16 residues. With 3 bases clipped from V and 6 bases from J, the junction kept 10 bases outside the gene matches. Germline V gene lookup returns CDR1 MGHRA and CDR2 YSYEKL.

The chain joins TRBV7-9 to TRBJ2-7; possible D gene TRBD1, 8 bases. Trimming removed 2 bases at V and 5 bases at J, with 10 bases between. There are 13 residues in the CDR3. Germline V lookup: CDR1 SEHNR, CDR2 FQNEAQ (reference sequence). The CDR3 here is CASSLTGGDEQYF. The CDR3 bases are TGTGCCAGCAGCTTAACAGGGGGGGACGAGCAGTACTTC.

V usage is TRBV4-2 and J usage is TRBJ2-3; possible D gene TRBD2, 6 bases. V gave up 3 bases and J gave up 4 bases, with 14 bases separating them. This CDR3 has 15 amino acids. Germline V lookup: CDR1 LGHNA, CDR2 YNFKEQ. In DNA, the CDR3 is TGTGCCAGCAGCCAGCTTCGCGGGGACGCAGATACGCAGTATTTT. Protein sequence: CASSQLRGDADTQYF.

This rearrangement joins TRBV19 to TRBJ1-1, with 7 bases lining up with TRBD1. With V trimmed by 7 bases and J by 7 bases, 15 bases remained unmatched. Germline V gives CDR1 LNHDA, CDR2 SQIVND (reference sequence). The CDR3 spans 15 residues. This chain's CDR3 is CASTSLGQGVYEAFF. In DNA form, the CDR3 reads TGTGCCAGTACCTCCCTTGGGCAGGGGGTCTATGAAGCTTTCTTT.

CDR3 nucleotides: TGTGCCAGCAGTTTAGTCTTTTCCAGGGGCACCGGGGAGCTGTTTTTT. Its translation: CASSLVFSRGTGELFF. The chain couples TRBV27 to TRBJ2-2; possible D gene TRBD1, 6 bases. V lost 2 bases and J 4 bases, leaving 14 bases between the germline ends. The germline gives CDR1 MNHEY, CDR2 SMNVEV (reference sequence). The CDR3 is made up of 16 amino acids.

The chain carries TRBV4-1 and TRBJ2-6, with 7 bases matching TRBD2. The CDR3 has 15 residues. The germline CDR1 and CDR2 sequences are MGHRA and YSYEKL. V lost 4 bases to trimming and J lost 5 bases; unmatched junction nucleotides: 5. As DNA, the CDR3 is TGCGCCAGCAGCCGCGGACTAGTCTGGGCCAACGTCCTGACTTTC. Protein sequence: CASSRGLVWANVLTF.

The chain employs TRBV6-5 and TRBJ1-6; D perhaps matches TRBD1 (5 bases). This CDR3 contains 15 residues. With 0 bases removed from V and 9 bases from J, the gap between germline ends came to 12 bases. CDR1 is MNHEY, CDR2 SVGAGI, per germline. The CDR3 is CASSYSMGGSSPLHF. CDR3 coding DNA: TGTGCCAGCAGTTACTCGATGGGGGGTAGTTCACCCCTCCACTTT.

The chain uses TRBV7-6 and TRBJ2-5; 10 bases align to TRBD2. The germline V gene encodes CDR1 SGHVS and CDR2 FNYEAQ. V dropped 3 bases and J dropped 2; count of bases not matched to a gene: 6. There are 16 residues in the CDR3. The CDR3 is CASSFWSSGGQETQYF. The CDR3 DNA reads TGTGCCAGCAGCTTCTGGTCTAGCGGGGGACAAGAGACCCAGTACTTC.

The chain is built from TRBV6-2 or TRBV6-3 and TRBJ2-7, with D possibly TRBD1 on 5 matching bases. The CDR3 has 13 residues. Trimming pared 2 bases from V and 5 bases from J, leaving 10 bases between. CDR1 MNHEY and CDR2 SVGEGT come from the germline V gene. The CDR3 loop is CASSYQTADEQYF. CDR3 bases: TGTGCCAGCAGTTACCAGACAGCAGACGAGCAGTACTTC.

V and J are TRBV11-2 and TRBJ2-3, with 13 bases lining up with TRBD2. After removal of 3 bases from V and 5 bases from J, the junction contained 5 bases not matched to a gene. The CDR3 has 16 residues. In germline, CDR1 is SGHAT, CDR2 FQNNGV. This CDR3 is CASSLTSGGSLDTQYF. The DNA of the CDR3 is TGTGCCAGCAGCTTGACTAGCGGGGGGTCCTTAGATACGCAGTATTTT.

This rearrangement joins TRBV24-1 to TRBJ2-1, with D perhaps matching TRBD2 (5 bases). Trimming took 3 bases from V and 4 from J, leaving 12 bases between them. This CDR3 contains 15 residues. CDR1 is KGHDR and CDR2 is SFDVKD in the germline V gene. CDR3 in amino acids: CATSDAGVPYNEQFF. The DNA for the CDR3 is TGTGCCACCAGTGATGCGGGCGTCCCTTACAATGAGCAGTTCTTC.

This clone has only a few counts. The gene calls are TRBV3-1 (or the pseudogene TRBV3-2) and TRBJ1-6, with D maybe TRBD1 (5 bases). This CDR3 has 14 residues. CDR1 and CDR2 from the germline V gene are LGHDT and YNNKEL (reference sequence). V was clipped by 1 base and J by 5 bases, with 6 bases between them. For the CDR3, the DNA is TGTGCCAGCAGCCAAGTAGGGGATAATTCACCCCTCCACTTT. As protein: CASSQVGDNSPLHF.

The chain employs TRBV11-3 and TRBJ2-2; D gene uncertain. Germline values: CDR1 SGHNT, CDR2 YENEEA. CDR3 length: 12 residues. V was trimmed by 2 bases and J by 6 bases, leaving 4 bases between them. The CDR3 loop is CASSLPAGELFF. CDR3 DNA: TGTGCCAGCAGCTTACCGGCCGGGGAGCTGTTTTTT.

This clone was counted a few times. The V and J genes are TRBV10-1 and TRBJ1-5; D gene uncertain. V was trimmed by 0 bases and J by 3 bases, leaving 6 bases between them. The CDR3 consists of 14 residues. The germline V gene has CDR1 WNHNN and CDR2 SYGVQD (reference sequence). The CDR3 bases are TGCGCCAGCAGTGAGTCAAGCATCAATCAGCCCCAGCATTTT. It yields the protein CASSESSINQPQHF.

The chain links TRBV20-1 to TRBJ2-7; 8 bases line up with TRBD1. Germline assignment: CDR1 DFQATT and CDR2 SNEGSKA (reference sequence). This CDR3 spans 11 amino acids. J gave up 6 bases and V 6 bases, and 4 bases lay outside the gene matches. The CDR3: CSAGTGGEQYF. CDR3 in DNA: TGCAGTGCGGGAACAGGGGGCGAGCAGTACTTC.